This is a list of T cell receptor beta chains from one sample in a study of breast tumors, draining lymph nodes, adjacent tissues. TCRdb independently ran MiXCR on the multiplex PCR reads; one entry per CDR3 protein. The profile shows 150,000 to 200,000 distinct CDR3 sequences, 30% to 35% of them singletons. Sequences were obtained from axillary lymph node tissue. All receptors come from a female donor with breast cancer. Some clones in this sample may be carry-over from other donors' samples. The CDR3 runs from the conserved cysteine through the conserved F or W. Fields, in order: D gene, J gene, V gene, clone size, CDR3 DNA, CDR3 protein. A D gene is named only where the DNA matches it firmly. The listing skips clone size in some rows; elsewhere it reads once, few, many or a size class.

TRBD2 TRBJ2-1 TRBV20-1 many TGCAGTGCTGGGCAAGCGGGACGGACCTACAATGAGCAGTTCTTC CSAGQAGRTYNEQFF
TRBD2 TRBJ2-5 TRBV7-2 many TGTGCCAGCAGCCCGACTAGCGGGCAAGAGACCCAGTACTTC CASSPTSGQETQYF
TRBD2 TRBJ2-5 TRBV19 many TGTGCCACCCGAGACGGACGGGGGGAACTAGCGCTTTCTAACGGAGAGACCCAGTACTTC CATRDGRGELALSNGETQYF
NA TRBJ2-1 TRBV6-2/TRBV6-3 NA TGTGCCAGCAGTTCGGCCCACGCGCTCTCCTACAATGAGCAGTTCTTC CASSSAHALSYNEQFF
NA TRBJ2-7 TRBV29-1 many TGCAGCGTTGAAGAGGGCCCTTACGAGCAGTACTTC CSVEEGPYEQYF
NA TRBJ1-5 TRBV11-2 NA TGTGCCAGCAGCGTCGGATTGAGTCAGCCCCAGCATTTT CASSVGLSQPQHF
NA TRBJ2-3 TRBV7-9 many TGTGCCAGCAGCCGCGCCGGGACGGCCACTAGCACAGATACGCAGTATTTT CASSRAGTATSTDTQYF
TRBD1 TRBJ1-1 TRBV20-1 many TGCAGTGCTAGAGATCCGGACAGGCCGAACACTGAAGCTTTCTTT CSARDPDRPNTEAFF
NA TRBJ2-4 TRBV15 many TGTGCCACCAGCGCCGTGTGGGGGGCCAAAAACATTCAGTACTTC CATSAVWGAKNIQYF
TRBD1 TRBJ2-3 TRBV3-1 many TGTGCCAGCAGCCAACAGGGGGCAACAGATACGCAGTATTTT CASSQQGATDTQYF
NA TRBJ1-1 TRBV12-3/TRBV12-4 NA TGTGCCAGCAGTCACAGGGAGCCTCAGAACACTGAAGCTTTCTTT CASSHREPQNTEAFF
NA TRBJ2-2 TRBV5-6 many TGTGCCAGCACCATGGGTGTAACGAACACCGGGGAGCTGTTTTTT CASTMGVTNTGELFF
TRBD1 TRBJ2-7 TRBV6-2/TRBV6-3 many TGTGCCAGCAGTATCCCAGGGGGACCCTACGAGCAGTACTTC CASSIPGGPYEQYF
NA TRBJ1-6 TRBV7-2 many TGTGCCAGCAGCTTGGGTCTTAATTCACCCCTCCACTTT CASSLGLNSPLHF
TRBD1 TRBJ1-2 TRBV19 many TGTGCCAGTATCTCCGGGACAGGGGGCGCATTTGGCTACACCTTC CASISGTGGAFGYTF
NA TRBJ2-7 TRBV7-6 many TGTGCCAGCAGCTCACAGGGAGAGCAGTACTTC CASSSQGEQYF
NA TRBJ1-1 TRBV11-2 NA TGTGCCAGCAGCTTAGAAGAAGGTGGTGGCAGAGCTAGGGGAACTGAAGCTTTCTTT CASSLEEGGGRARGTEAFF
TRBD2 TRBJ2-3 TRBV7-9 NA TGTGCCAGCAGCTTAGGACTAGCGGACCGCACAGATACGCAGTATTTC CASSLGLADRTDTQYF
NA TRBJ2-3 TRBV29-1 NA TGCAGCGCACGACAGACAGATACGCAGTATTTT CSARQTDTQYF
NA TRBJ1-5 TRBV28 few TGTGCCAGCACCGCGGGGTGGGGCAATCAGCCCCAGCATTTT CASTAGWGNQPQHF
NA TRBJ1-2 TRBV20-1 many TGCAGTGCTTTTCCGACAGGAACATATGGCTACACCTTC CSAFPTGTYGYTF
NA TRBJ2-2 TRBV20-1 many TGCAGTGCTAGTAGAGGTTCAAGCGGCATCACCGGGGAGCTGTTTTTT CSASRGSSGITGELFF
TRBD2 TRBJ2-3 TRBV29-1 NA TGCAGCGTTGATGTACTAGCGGGATCTAGCACAGATACGCAGTATTTT CSVDVLAGSSTDTQYF
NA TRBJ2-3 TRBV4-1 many TGCGCCAGCAGCCAGGTTCCGGGAAGCCCCGCAGATACGCAGTATTTT CASSQVPGSPADTQYF
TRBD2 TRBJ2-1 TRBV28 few TGTGCCAGCAGGACCCTCGGGGGACTAGCGGGTCATGAGCAGTTCTTC CASRTLGGLAGHEQFF
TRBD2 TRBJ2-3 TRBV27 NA TGTCCCAGCAGTTTAAGGGCGGGAGATTATGATACGCAGTATTTT CPSSLRAGDYDTQYF